This is a list of T cell receptor beta chains from one sample in a study of T-cell reconstitution after alpha-beta-depleted transplantation in children. TCRdb passed the PCR reads through MiXCR, listing each CDR3 protein once. The sample has a few hundred thousand distinct CDR3 sequences, about a tenth seen once. The sequenced sample was PBMCs from the stem cell graft donor, obtained from the stem cell graft. Every receptor here comes from a human donor who donated a stem cell graft to a child with acute lymphoblastic leukemia. Both conserved end residues are part of each CDR3. Each record gives: D gene, J gene, V gene, clone size, CDR3 protein, CDR3 DNA. A D gene is named only where the DNA matches it firmly. Rows give clone size only sometimes, using once, few, many, or a class for an expanded clone.

d_gene: -; j_gene: TRBJ2-7; v_gene: TRBV20-1; abundance: many; CDR3aa: CSARDSEISSYEQYF; CDR3nt: TGCAGTGCTAGAGATAGCGAGATTAGCTCCTACGAGCAGTACTTC
d_gene: TRBD2; j_gene: TRBJ2-7; v_gene: TRBV5-1; abundance: -; CDR3aa: CASSWSSGENEQYF; CDR3nt: TGCGCCAGCAGCTGGTCTAGCGGCGAGAACGAGCAGTACTTC
d_gene: -; j_gene: TRBJ1-4; v_gene: TRBV4-2; abundance: many; CDR3aa: CASTGGDEKLFF; CDR3nt: TGTGCCAGCACCGGGGGTGATGAAAAACTGTTTTTT
d_gene: TRBD2; j_gene: TRBJ2-7; v_gene: TRBV5-1; abundance: few; CDR3aa: CASSFLDPGGEQYF; CDR3nt: TGCGCCAGCAGCTTCCTCGACCCGGGAGGCGAGCAGTACTTC
d_gene: -; j_gene: TRBJ2-7; v_gene: TRBV29-1; abundance: many; CDR3aa: CSVSPEGYEQYF; CDR3nt: TGCAGCGTGAGTCCGGAAGGCTACGAGCAGTACTTC
d_gene: -; j_gene: TRBJ2-1; v_gene: TRBV7-9; abundance: -; CDR3aa: CASSLSQAAPSYNEQFF; CDR3nt: TGTGCCAGCAGCTTAAGCCAGGCGGCACCATCCTACAATGAGCAGTTCTTC
d_gene: -; j_gene: TRBJ2-1; v_gene: TRBV5-1; abundance: many; CDR3aa: CASRVESSYNEQFF; CDR3nt: TGCGCCAGCAGGGTCGAGAGCTCCTACAATGAGCAGTTCTTC
d_gene: -; j_gene: TRBJ2-3; v_gene: TRBV29-1; abundance: few; CDR3aa: CSVEVGVSTDTQYF; CDR3nt: TGCAGCGTTGAAGTGGGAGTAAGCACAGATACGCAGTATTTT
d_gene: TRBD2; j_gene: TRBJ2-7; v_gene: TRBV7-2; abundance: -; CDR3aa: CASSLGSGMVYEQYF; CDR3nt: TGTGCCAGCAGCTTGGGGAGCGGGATGGTGTACGAGCAGTACTTC
d_gene: TRBD1; j_gene: TRBJ1-5; v_gene: TRBV5-1; abundance: many; CDR3aa: CASSLGQGANQPQHF; CDR3nt: TGCGCCAGCAGCTTGGGACAGGGGGCCAATCAGCCCCAGCATTTT
d_gene: -; j_gene: TRBJ1-5; v_gene: TRBV28; abundance: few; CDR3aa: CASSFSGQQPQHF; CDR3nt: TGTGCCAGCAGTTTTTCGGGGCAGCAGCCCCAGCATTTT
d_gene: -; j_gene: TRBJ1-5; v_gene: TRBV25-1; abundance: many; CDR3aa: CASSEAGLNQPQHF; CDR3nt: TGTGCCAGCAGTGAAGCGGGGCTGAATCAGCCCCAGCATTTT
d_gene: TRBD2; j_gene: TRBJ2-1; v_gene: TRBV5-1; abundance: few; CDR3aa: CASSLRAGGDEQFF; CDR3nt: TGCGCCAGCAGCTTGCGGGCGGGAGGGGACGAGCAGTTCTTC
d_gene: TRBD2; j_gene: TRBJ2-7; v_gene: TRBV5-5; abundance: -; CDR3aa: CASSSLAGVEQYF; CDR3nt: TGTGCCAGCAGCTCCTTAGCGGGAGTCGAGCAGTACTTC
d_gene: -; j_gene: TRBJ2-7; v_gene: TRBV5-6; abundance: many; CDR3aa: CASSLVGPGSYEQYF; CDR3nt: TGTGCCAGCAGCTTGGTGGGACCCGGGTCCTACGAGCAGTACTTC
d_gene: -; j_gene: TRBJ2-3; v_gene: TRBV11-2; abundance: few; CDR3aa: CASSPPGHVDTQYF; CDR3nt: TGTGCCAGCAGCCCCCCCGGACACGTAGATACGCAGTATTTT
d_gene: -; j_gene: TRBJ2-1; v_gene: TRBV20-1; abundance: few; CDR3aa: CSATSREPGINEQFF; CDR3nt: TGCAGTGCTACTTCCCGGGAGCCTGGGATCAATGAGCAGTTCTTC
d_gene: TRBD1; j_gene: TRBJ2-7; v_gene: TRBV25-1; abundance: few; CDR3aa: CASRDGQGPYEQYF; CDR3nt: TGTGCCAGCAGGGATGGACAGGGGCCGTACGAGCAGTACTTC
d_gene: -; j_gene: TRBJ1-4; v_gene: TRBV3-1; abundance: -; CDR3aa: CASGRPPNEKLFF; CDR3nt: TGTGCCAGCGGAAGGCCCCCTAATGAAAAACTGTTTTTT
d_gene: TRBD1; j_gene: TRBJ2-2; v_gene: TRBV6-1; abundance: many; CDR3aa: CASGRQGSTTNTGELFF; CDR3nt: TGTGCCAGCGGTCGACAGGGATCCACCACGAACACCGGGGAGCTGTTTTTT
d_gene: TRBD2; j_gene: TRBJ2-1; v_gene: TRBV5-1; abundance: -; CDR3aa: CASSLMASGRNEQFF; CDR3nt: TGCGCCAGCAGCTTGATGGCTAGCGGGAGGAATGAGCAGTTCTTC
d_gene: -; j_gene: TRBJ2-4; v_gene: TRBV7-8; abundance: -; CDR3aa: CASSLSPGLFLVNIQYF; CDR3nt: TGTGCCAGCAGCTTATCACCGGGACTCTTCCTGGTAAACATTCAGTACTTC
d_gene: -; j_gene: TRBJ2-7; v_gene: TRBV18; abundance: -; CDR3aa: CASSPGTLREQYF; CDR3nt: TGTGCCAGCTCACCAGGGACCCTTCGCGAGCAGTACTTC
d_gene: -; j_gene: TRBJ2-5; v_gene: TRBV20-1; abundance: few; CDR3aa: CSAATGLRHRETQYF; CDR3nt: TGCAGTGCTGCGACGGGACTCCGCCACCGAGAGACCCAGTACTTC
d_gene: -; j_gene: TRBJ1-6; v_gene: TRBV12-3/TRBV12-4; abundance: -; CDR3aa: CASSFVQDNSPLHF; CDR3nt: TGTGCCAGCAGTTTTGTACAGGATAATTCACCCCTCCACTTT
d_gene: TRBD1; j_gene: TRBJ1-1; v_gene: TRBV5-1; abundance: -; CDR3aa: CASAQGGVMNTEAFF; CDR3nt: TGCGCCAGCGCTCAGGGGGGGGTCATGAACACTGAAGCTTTCTTT
d_gene: -; j_gene: TRBJ1-5; v_gene: TRBV20-1; abundance: many; CDR3aa: CSATPGTHSNQPQHF; CDR3nt: TGCAGTGCTACCCCCGGGACACATAGCAATCAGCCCCAGCATTTT
d_gene: -; j_gene: TRBJ2-4; v_gene: TRBV7-9; abundance: -; CDR3aa: CASSFRGYLYF; CDR3nt: TGTGCCAGCAGCTTTCGGGGATATTTGTACTTC
d_gene: TRBD1; j_gene: TRBJ2-6; v_gene: TRBV6-1; abundance: -; CDR3aa: CASSGTGRGGANVLTF; CDR3nt: TGTGCCAGCAGTGGGACAGGGCGAGGTGGGGCCAACGTCCTGACTTTC
d_gene: -; j_gene: TRBJ1-1; v_gene: TRBV27; abundance: few; CDR3aa: CASGRRGIDTEAFF; CDR3nt: TGTGCCAGCGGTCGACGGGGGATCGACACTGAAGCTTTCTTT
d_gene: TRBD2; j_gene: TRBJ2-7; v_gene: TRBV20-1; abundance: few; CDR3aa: CSARGLAGVGEQYF; CDR3nt: TGCAGTGCTAGAGGTCTAGCGGGAGTCGGCGAGCAGTACTTC
d_gene: -; j_gene: TRBJ2-5; v_gene: TRBV4-3; abundance: few; CDR3aa: CASSQGRHQETQYF; CDR3nt: TGCGCCAGCAGCCAGGGCCGGCACCAAGAGACCCAGTACTTC
d_gene: -; j_gene: TRBJ2-2; v_gene: TRBV27; abundance: few; CDR3aa: CASSLSMEATYTGELFF; CDR3nt: TGTGCCAGCAGTTTATCGATGGAGGCAACTTACACCGGGGAGCTGTTTTTT
d_gene: TRBD2; j_gene: TRBJ2-3; v_gene: TRBV10-3; abundance: many; CDR3aa: CAISESAGGDTQYF; CDR3nt: TGTGCCATCAGTGAATCGGCGGGAGGTGATACGCAGTATTTT
d_gene: -; j_gene: TRBJ2-4; v_gene: TRBV7-2; abundance: -; CDR3aa: CASSLLRGAKNIQYF; CDR3nt: TGTGCCAGCAGCTTACTCAGGGGAGCCAAAAACATTCAGTACTTC
d_gene: TRBD1; j_gene: TRBJ1-2; v_gene: TRBV4-2; abundance: -; CDR3aa: CASSRPGTGGDGYTF; CDR3nt: TGTGCCAGCAGCCGCCCAGGAACAGGGGGCGATGGCTACACCTTC
d_gene: -; j_gene: TRBJ1-4; v_gene: TRBV20-1; abundance: few; CDR3aa: CSASDLDRSSNEKLFF; CDR3nt: TGCAGTGCTAGTGATCTCGACCGATCCAGTAATGAAAAACTGTTTTTT
d_gene: TRBD2; j_gene: TRBJ2-3; v_gene: TRBV12-3/TRBV12-4; abundance: few; CDR3aa: CASSLPEGLAGLDTQYF; CDR3nt: TGTGCCAGCAGCCTCCCCGAAGGACTAGCGGGGTTAGATACGCAGTATTTT
d_gene: TRBD1; j_gene: TRBJ2-7; v_gene: TRBV4-2; abundance: -; CDR3aa: CASSQDTDRDYEQYF; CDR3nt: TGTGCCAGCAGCCAAGATACGGACAGGGATTACGAGCAGTACTTC
d_gene: TRBD2; j_gene: TRBJ2-1; v_gene: TRBV7-2; abundance: few; CDR3aa: CASSPSGRDNEQFF; CDR3nt: TGTGCCAGCAGCCCAAGCGGGAGGGACAATGAGCAGTTCTTC
d_gene: -; j_gene: TRBJ2-3; v_gene: TRBV7-8; abundance: -; CDR3aa: CASSLVGRTDTQYF; CDR3nt: TGTGCCAGCAGCTTAGTTGGCCGCACAGATACGCAGTATTTT
d_gene: -; j_gene: TRBJ2-5; v_gene: TRBV9; abundance: -; CDR3aa: CASSVGAAPETQYF; CDR3nt: TGTGCCAGCAGCGTTGGAGCCGCCCCCGAGACCCAGTACTTC
d_gene: TRBD2; j_gene: TRBJ2-1; v_gene: TRBV20-1; abundance: many; CDR3aa: CSARGTSGLSYNEQFF; CDR3nt: TGCAGTGCTAGGGGGACTAGCGGGTTGTCCTACAATGAGCAGTTCTTC
d_gene: -; j_gene: TRBJ2-1; v_gene: TRBV7-2; abundance: -; CDR3aa: CASSMQVNEQFF; CDR3nt: TGTGCCAGCAGCATGCAGGTAAATGAGCAGTTCTTC
d_gene: TRBD2; j_gene: TRBJ2-1; v_gene: TRBV20-1; abundance: -; CDR3aa: CSARESLLAVGYNEQFF; CDR3nt: TGCAGTGCTAGAGAAAGTTTACTAGCGGTAGGCTACAATGAGCAGTTCTTC
d_gene: -; j_gene: TRBJ1-2; v_gene: TRBV5-1; abundance: -; CDR3aa: CASSGGAGSGYTF; CDR3nt: TGCGCCAGCAGCGGGGGCGCAGGCTCTGGCTACACCTTC
d_gene: TRBD2; j_gene: TRBJ2-4; v_gene: TRBV11-1; abundance: few; CDR3aa: CASSLPPRLAGAKNIQYF; CDR3nt: TGTGCCAGCAGCTTACCCCCCAGACTAGCGGGAGCCAAAAACATTCAGTACTTC
d_gene: TRBD2; j_gene: TRBJ2-5; v_gene: TRBV25-1; abundance: -; CDR3aa: CASSPPGTSGRTSQYF; CDR3nt: TGTGCCAGCAGTCCGCCCGGGACTAGCGGGAGAACGTCCCAGTACTTC
d_gene: -; j_gene: TRBJ2-2; v_gene: TRBV20-1; abundance: -; CDR3aa: CSAKGRLWAGELFF; CDR3nt: TGCAGTGCTAAGGGGAGGCTTTGGGCCGGGGAGCTGTTTTTT
d_gene: -; j_gene: TRBJ1-4; v_gene: TRBV5-1; abundance: -; CDR3aa: CASSLEGNEKLFF; CDR3nt: TGCGCCAGCAGCTTGGAAGGCAACGAAAAACTGTTTTTT
d_gene: -; j_gene: TRBJ1-3; v_gene: TRBV5-6; abundance: few; CDR3aa: CASSFQTGNTIYF; CDR3nt: TGTGCCAGCAGCTTCCAAACTGGAAACACCATATATTTT
d_gene: TRBD2; j_gene: TRBJ2-5; v_gene: TRBV28; abundance: -; CDR3aa: CASSLWGTSASRAQYF; CDR3nt: TGTGCCAGCAGTTTATGGGGGACTAGCGCGAGTAGGGCCCAGTACTTC